This T cell receptor beta chain was documented in a study of neurological immune-mediated disorders. The time point was: technical triplicate 2. TCRdb called the 5' RACE reads again in MiXCR, with one record for every CDR3 protein. The profile covers about 32,000 distinct CDR3 sequences, with about 14% appearing a single time and around 5% taken by the ten largest. This CDR3 has 13 amino acids. The V gene lost 5 bases and the J gene lost 4 bases, with 11 bases spanning the gap. From germline, CDR1 is MNHNS and CDR2 SASEGT. Study-level findings and limits: Because no CDR3 amino acid sequences were shared across subjects by expanded clones, private repertoires were suggested in all groups.

This clonotype has a count of ten or more. Its antigen is not known. The TCR originated in a female donor with HTLV-1-associated myelopathy (HAM/TSP). Material: CD4+ T cells from blood. The chain has TRBV6-1 and TRBJ1-1; D is unclear. The CDR3, as DNA: TGTGCCAGCAGTTCTCGGAGGGTCACTGAAGCTTTCTTT. The encoded protein is CASSSRRVTEAFF.